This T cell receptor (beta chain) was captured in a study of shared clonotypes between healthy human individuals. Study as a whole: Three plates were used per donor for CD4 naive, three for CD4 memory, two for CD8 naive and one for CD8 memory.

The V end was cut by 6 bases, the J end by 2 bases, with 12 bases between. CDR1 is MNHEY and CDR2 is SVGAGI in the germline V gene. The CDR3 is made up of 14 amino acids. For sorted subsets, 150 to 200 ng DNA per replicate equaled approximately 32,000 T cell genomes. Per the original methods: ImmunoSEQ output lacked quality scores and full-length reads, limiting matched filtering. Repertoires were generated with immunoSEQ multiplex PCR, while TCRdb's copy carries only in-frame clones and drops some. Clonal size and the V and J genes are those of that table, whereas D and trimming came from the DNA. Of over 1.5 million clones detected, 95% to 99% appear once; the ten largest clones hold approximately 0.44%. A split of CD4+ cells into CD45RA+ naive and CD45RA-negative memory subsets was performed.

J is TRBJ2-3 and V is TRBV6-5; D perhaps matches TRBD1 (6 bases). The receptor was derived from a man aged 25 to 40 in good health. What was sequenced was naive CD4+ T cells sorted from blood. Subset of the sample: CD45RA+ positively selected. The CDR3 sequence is CASRMTGLTDTQYF. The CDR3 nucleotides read TGTGCCAGCAGGATGACAGGACTCACAGATACGCAGTATTTT.